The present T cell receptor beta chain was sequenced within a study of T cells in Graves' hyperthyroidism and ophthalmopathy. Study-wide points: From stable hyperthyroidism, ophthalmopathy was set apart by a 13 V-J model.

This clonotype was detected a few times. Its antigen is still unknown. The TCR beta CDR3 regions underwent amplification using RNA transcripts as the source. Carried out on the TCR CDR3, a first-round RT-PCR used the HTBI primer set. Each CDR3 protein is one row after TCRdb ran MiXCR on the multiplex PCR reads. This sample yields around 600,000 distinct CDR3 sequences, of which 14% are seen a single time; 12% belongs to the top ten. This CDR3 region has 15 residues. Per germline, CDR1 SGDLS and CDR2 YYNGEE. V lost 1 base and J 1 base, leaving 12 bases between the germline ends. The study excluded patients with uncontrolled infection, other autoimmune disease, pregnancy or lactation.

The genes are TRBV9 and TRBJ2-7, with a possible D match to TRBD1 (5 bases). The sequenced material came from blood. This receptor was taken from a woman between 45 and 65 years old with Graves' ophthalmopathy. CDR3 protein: CASSVLGHGSYEQYF. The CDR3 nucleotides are TGTGCCAGCAGCGTATTAGGACACGGTTCCTACGAGCAGTACTTC. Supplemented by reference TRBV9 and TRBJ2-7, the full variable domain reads DSGVTQTPKHLITATGQRVTLRCSPRSGDLSVYWYQQSLDQGLQFLIQYYNGEERAKGNILERFSAQQFPDLHSELNLSSLELGDSALYFCASSVLGHGSYEQYFGPGTRLTVT.